This T cell receptor beta chain appears in the sequencing data of a study of blood T cell repertoires in COVID-19. Study at large: Samples came from the United States, Italy and Spain, spanning acute and convalescent COVID-19. Sample material is recorded as cDNA or gDNA derived from T cells, B-cell-depleted T cells, or PBMCs.

The CDR3 sequence is 13 residues long. V gave up 7 bases and J gave up 5 bases, with 14 bases separating them. Source study methods: Amplification of reference gene primers provided the estimated nucleated cell counts. Sequencing was performed with immunoSEQ multiplex PCR; in TCRdb, only in-frame clones are kept and a portion is missing. Clone size and V and J calls were adopted from that table, with D and trimming inferred from the DNA. This sample carries about 200,000 clones, roughly 88% of them seen once, and the ten largest clones take approximately 13%. Sequencing was done on a sample of peripheral blood. This receptor was taken from a human donor in a cohort sampled during active COVID-19. This rearrangement joins TRBV12-3 or TRBV12-4 to TRBJ1-1; D ambiguous. In DNA, the CDR3 is TGTGCCAGCATCAAAGCGGGTGTTACTGAAGCTTTCTTT. Translated: CASIKAGVTEAFF.